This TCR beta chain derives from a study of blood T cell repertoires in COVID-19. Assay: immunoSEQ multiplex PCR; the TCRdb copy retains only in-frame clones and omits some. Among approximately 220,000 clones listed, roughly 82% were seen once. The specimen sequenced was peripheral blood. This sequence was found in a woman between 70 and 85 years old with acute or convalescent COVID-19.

CDR3 in amino acids: CASSPSGDYGYTF. The CDR3 region has the DNA TGCGCCAGCAGCCCCTCGGGGGACTATGGCTACACCTTC. The V call is TRBV5-1, the J call TRBJ1-2; weak D call: TRBD1 (5 bases). The CDR3 totals 13 residues. Looked up from germline, CDR1 is SGHRS and CDR2 is YFSETQ. V was trimmed by 4 bases and J by 3 bases, leaving 10 bases between them.